Sequencing of this T cell receptor beta chain was carried out in a study of graft-versus-host responses after intestinal transplantation (dated by TCRdb to the early 2020s). With regard to the full study: Multivisceral, liver-intestinal, or isolated intestinal transplants were received by the recipients. Samples from a few later patients were sequenced in-house on an Illumina MiSeq with MiXCR processing rather than by the commercial service. Graft-versus-host and host-versus-graft alloreactive T cell clones were tracked in the graft, circulation and bone marrow after intestinal transplantation using bulk TCR-beta CDR3 sequencing. Every recipient was given anti-thymocyte globulin induction, then maintenance tacrolimus and steroids for 2 to 3 years. Donor T cell macrochimerism was defined as a peak of at least 4% donor T cells among recipient peripheral blood mononuclear cells. Alloreactive clones were identified by sequencing pre-transplant mixed lymphocyte reaction products and comparing them with unstimulated pre-transplant donor and recipient T cells. The cohort enrolled under 30 intestinal transplant recipients, one of whom was a retransplant, and 3 patients without pretransplant specimens were excluded. What the research found in general, with its limitations: GvH clones turned up in recipient bone marrow, with some appearing earlier in ileal mucosa or blood, a pattern consistent with an intestinal mucosal origin. Early after transplant, peak levels of circulating GvH clones were associated with declines in HvG clones. Conclusions were limited by the relatively low number and heterogeneity of intestinal transplant patients. In the allografts of patients with donor T cell macrochimerism, GvH to HvG T cell clonal ratios were high.

Libraries were made using the immunoSEQ multiplex PCR assay. For most patients, genomic DNA was isolated with the Qiagen DNeasy Blood and Tissue Kit and shipped frozen to Adaptive Biotechnologies for TCR sequencing. High-throughput TCR-beta CDR3 sequencing of genomic DNA from most patients was performed by Adaptive Biotechnologies. Per the original workflow: Adaptive's ImmunoSEQ software supplied the TCR sequencing data for approximately 18 patients, while MiXCR and VDJtools were used to process three other patients. CD4 versus CD8 sorting errors were corrected by removing sequences found in both subsets at a frequency ratio below 5:1. CDR3 nucleotide sequences shared between donor and recipient were removed because the origin of such sequences could not be assigned. Alloreactive clones required at least 2-fold expansion over unstimulated cells and minimum CFSE-low frequency of 0.002% (template counts) or 0.001% (read counts). Clones were considered mappable if detected in sequenced pre-transplant spleen, lymph node, or MLR CFSE-low populations of the donor or recipient. The cumulative frequency of alloreactive clones was calculated as a percentage of all sequences, weighted by copy number. TCRdb's version of the immuneACCESS table is confined to in-frame rearrangements and falls short of the full clone set. An unresolved V gene accounts for under half of the shortfall where checked; the remainder is of unknown origin. The V and J calls and clone size are taken from that table; D and trimming were inferred from the DNA. The sample table shows about 88,000 clones, and around 93% are seen once. The ten largest account for around 0.18% of the sample.

The CDR3 spans 15 residues, from the cysteine through the phenylalanine. Left in the record is the CDR3 DNA by itself, 45 bases read in frame from the first base. CDR1 and CDR2, per the germline V gene, are MNHNS and SASEGT. The time point tag for this specimen amounts to: cells obtained before transplantation from donor or recipient. CD3+CD4+ and CD3+CD8+ populations were FACS-sorted from unstimulated pre-transplant donor and recipient cells taken from spleen or lymph nodes. Worth noting for this clone: The specificity of this receptor is unknown. There are no base qualities to consult, and no much larger clone falls within one base.

The receptor was derived from a human donor who was the organ donor for an intestinal transplant. The V and J segments used are TRBV6-1 and TRBJ2-5; the D gene cannot be resolved reliably. TRBJ2-7 matches the DNA end more closely, so the J call is doubtful. The sample was unstimulated CD4+ T cells sorted from spleen or lymph node cells, taken before transplant. The encoded CDR3 is CASSEAFGGSYEQYF. The DNA sequence reads TGTGCCAGCAGTGAAGCATTCGGCGGCTCCTACGAGCAGTACTTC.